This TCR beta chain was documented in a study of cytomegalovirus exposure and HLA in healthy donors. 13 Jbeta primers and 60 Vbeta primers were used for the PCR. This table comes from immunoSEQ multiplex PCR, and its TCRdb copy is limited to in-frame clones, with some not included. The sample lists about 150,000 clones, around three quarters occurring once. Unrecorded immune exposure was likely among donors, who were nominally healthy when sampled. Unmatched junction bases numbered 11, after V lost 6 bases and J lost 8 bases. Germline CDR1 MNHEY, CDR2 SMNVEV (reference sequence). The CDR3 runs to 14 residues.

The clonotype comes from a woman in her thirties or forties in good health and CMV-seropositive. This chain uses TRBV27 with TRBJ1-2; 8 nucleotides line up with TRBD1. Sequenced sample: PBMCs. CDR3 region: CASSSTGDFGGYTF. DNA for the CDR3: TGTGCCAGCAGCTCGACAGGGGATTTTGGGGGCTACACCTTC.